These 3 T cell receptor beta chains came from one sample sequenced in a study of shared clonotypes between healthy human individuals. Generated by immunoSEQ multiplex PCR, the TCRdb table keeps only in-frame clones and is missing some. The table lists a few million clones, just under 95% of them singletons. Sequenced material: naive CD4+ T cells from PBMCs. The subset here: CD45RA+ positively selected. These TCRs come from a man between 18 and 29 years old in good health. Some clones in this sample may be carry-over from other donors' samples.

CDR3 loop: CASSHFGGARSYNEQFF. The CDR3, as DNA: TGTGCCAGCAGTCACTTTGGGGGGGCTCGCTCCTACAATGAGCAGTTCTTC. The chain uses TRBV28 and TRBJ2-1; D is possibly TRBD2 (7 bases). Germline CDR1 reads MDHEN; CDR2 reads SYDVKM. The CDR3 consists of 17 residues. V lost 5 bases, J lost 0 bases, and 17 bases lay in between.

The chain uses TRBV5-4 and TRBJ2-3, with 8 bases aligning to TRBD2. The germline V gene has CDR1 SGHNT and CDR2 YYREEE (reference sequence). V gave up 3 bases and J gave up 4 bases; unmatched junction bases: 7. The CDR3 has 15 residues. The CDR3 nucleotides read TGTGCCAGCAGCTGGTCTAGCGGGTGGGCAGATACGCAGTATTTT. Its translation: CASSWSSGWADTQYF.

J is TRBJ2-5 and V is TRBV5-1; no clear D. This CDR3 is 12 amino acids long. V was clipped by 4 bases and J by 5 bases, with 9 bases between them. Germline-derived CDR1 and CDR2 are SGHRS and YFSETQ. CDR3 in DNA: TGCGCCAGCAGCGTGGACGGGGAGACCCAGTACTTC. Protein: CASSVDGETQYF.